One sample yielded the 21 T cell receptor beta chains listed below, sequenced in a study of T cells in localized non-small cell lung cancer. Method: immunoSEQ multiplex PCR; TCRdb's copy keeps in-frame clones and lacks some. Of some 90,000 clones listed, roughly 90% are singletons. The material sequenced was peripheral blood, taken before any cancer treatment. The receptors shown here come from a man aged 35 to 70 with stage I squamous cell lung carcinoma.

This clone appeared a few times. The chain has TRBV2 and TRBJ2-7; D unresolved. CDR3 length equals 13 residues. Germline CDR1 is SNHLY and CDR2 is FYNNEI. V dropped 1 base and J dropped 3 bases, with 7 bases sitting between them. As DNA, the CDR3 is TGTGCCAGCAGTGAAGACGGATTCTACGAGCAGTACTTC. Its translation: CASSEDGFYEQYF.

V usage is TRBV7-6 and J usage is TRBJ1-1; D gene uncertain. The CDR3 has 13 amino acids. Trimming shortened V by 1 base and J by 8 bases, and 11 bases separated the two germline ends. Looked up from germline, CDR1 is SGHVS and CDR2 is FNYEAQ. The CDR3 loop reads CASSLVARREAFF. CDR3 nucleotide sequence: TGTGCCAGCAGCTTAGTTGCGCGCAGGGAAGCTTTCTTT.

This sequence joins TRBV9 and TRBJ2-7, with D possibly matching TRBD2 (7 bases). Germline V CDR1 and CDR2: SGDLS, YYNGEE. Trimming left V 0 bases short and J 6 bases short, with 16 bases between. CDR3 length equals 15 residues. The CDR3 DNA reads as TGTGCCAGCAGCGTAGTCGGGGGGCTAGACAGCGAGCAGTACTTC. Its protein is CASSVVGGLDSEQYF.

CDR3 sequence: CASKGQGAANTGELFF. DNA of the CDR3: TGTGCCAGCAAGGGACAGGGGGCGGCGAACACCGGGGAGCTGTTTTTT. The genes are TRBV19 and TRBJ2-2; 12 positions agree with TRBD1. The V and J ends lost 9 bases and 0 bases, in that order; junction bases with no gene match: 5. CDR3 size: 16 residues. CDR1 is LNHDA and CDR2 is SQIVND in the germline V gene (reference sequence).

The chain uses TRBV7-2 and TRBJ1-2; a weak D match, TRBD1 (5 bases). The length of the CDR3 is 16 residues. The germline V and J ends were trimmed by 3 bases and 7 bases, with 21 bases remaining between them. The germline V gene encodes CDR1 SGHTA and CDR2 FQGNSA. CDR3 nucleotide sequence: TGTGCCAGCAGCTTCACCGGGACTCCCCGTGTCACTGGCTACACCTTC. It is translated as CASSFTGTPRVTGYTF.

This chain links TRBV6-6 with TRBJ2-7, with 10 positions matching TRBD1. This CDR3 is 14 amino acids long. With 7 bases clipped from V and 6 bases from J, the junction kept 9 bases outside the gene matches. The V gene's germline CDR1 is MNHNY and CDR2 SVGAGI (reference sequence). CDR3 amino acids: CASTRQGAYAEQYF. The CDR3 region has the DNA TGTGCCAGCACCCGACAGGGGGCCTATGCCGAGCAGTACTTC.

This clone was observed a few times. The chain links TRBV5-1 to TRBJ2-1; D unclear. V lost 4 bases, J lost 2 bases, and 10 bases lay in between. CDR1 is SGHRS and CDR2 is YFSETQ in the germline V gene. The CDR3 consists of 14 residues. CDR3 sequence (DNA): TGCGCCAGCAGCCCGGAACTTGCCTACAATGAGCAGTTCTTC. Its translation is CASSPELAYNEQFF.

The V and J genes are TRBV5-1 and TRBJ2-5; TRBD2 matches 9 bases. The CDR3 consists of 16 residues. J gave up 4 bases and V 5 bases, and 12 bases lay outside the gene matches. Germline V gives CDR1 SGHRS, CDR2 YFSETQ. The CDR3 sequence is CASSPGSGGPGETQYF. CDR3 sequence (DNA): TGCGCCAGCAGTCCCGGGAGCGGGGGGCCCGGAGAGACCCAGTACTTC.

The table lists this clone with a count of one. The V call is TRBV29-1, the J call TRBJ1-2; D may be TRBD1 (5 bases). Germline assignment: CDR1 SQVTM and CDR2 ANQGSEA. CDR3 length: 11 residues. V lost 4 bases, J lost 2 bases, and 5 bases lay in between. The CDR3 loop reads CSVGTNYGYTF. The CDR3 DNA follows: TGCAGCGTTGGGACAAACTATGGCTACACCTTC.

The rearrangement links TRBV6-6 to TRBJ2-7, with D perhaps matching TRBD1 (5 bases). Germline V CDR1 and CDR2: MNHNY, SVGAGI (reference sequence). CDR3 length: 8 residues. V lost 11 bases to trimming and J lost 9 bases, with 8 bases between them. CDR3 in amino acids: CAAQGQYF. In DNA, the CDR3 is TGTGCCGCCCAGGGGCAGTACTTC.

V gene TRBV28 combines with J gene TRBJ2-1; possibly TRBD1 for D (6 bases). The CDR3 spans 16 residues. Trimming removed 6 bases at V and 4 bases at J, with 19 bases between. Germline CDR1 is MDHEN and CDR2 is SYDVKM. In nucleotides, the CDR3 is TGTGCCAGCAGCTCGACAGGTAGAGGCCGATACAATGAGCAGTTCTTC. Residues: CASSSTGRGRYNEQFF.

The chain recombines TRBV2 with TRBJ1-1; D gene uncertain. Trimming left V 1 base short and J 4 bases short, with 7 bases between. Looked up from germline, CDR1 is SNHLY and CDR2 is FYNNEI. The CDR3 contains 13 residues. DNA for the CDR3: TGTGCCAGCAGTGAAGGCGTAGGCACTGAAGCTTTCTTT. This sequence encodes CASSEGVGTEAFF.

This clone was counted once. The chain joins TRBV7-9 to TRBJ1-1; D gene ambiguous. The CDR3 loop spans 16 amino acids. The germline gives CDR1 SEHNR, CDR2 FQNEAQ (reference sequence). V was pared by 3 bases and J by 3 bases, with 17 bases between. The CDR3 protein is CASSFAPLRGYTEAFF. Here the CDR3 DNA reads TGTGCCAGCAGCTTCGCACCCCTACGAGGTTACACTGAAGCTTTCTTT.

The chain has TRBV7-7 and TRBJ2-2; D unresolved. The germline V and J ends were trimmed by 2 bases and 8 bases, with 12 bases remaining between them. Germline CDR1 reads SSHAT; CDR2 reads FNYEAQ (reference sequence). This CDR3 has 14 amino acids. CDR3 sequence: CASSLTTIRGELFF. CDR3 DNA sequence: TGTGCCAGCAGCTTAACCACCATAAGGGGGGAGCTGTTTTTT.

This sequence joins TRBV7-3 and TRBJ2-1; the D is unclear. CDR3 length equals 11 residues. V lost 4 bases, J lost 10 bases, and 8 bases lay in between. CDR1 and CDR2 (germline): SGHTA, FQGTGA. The chain's CDR3 is CASSSVWEQFF. In nucleotides, the CDR3 is TGTGCCAGCAGCTCGGTGTGGGAGCAGTTCTTC. The full variable domain, its missing parts supplied by reference TRBV7-3 and TRBJ2-1, is GAGVSQTPSNKVTEKGKYVELRCDPISGHTALYWYRQSLGQGPEFLIYFQGTGAADDSGLPNDRFFAVRPEGSVSTLKIQRTERGDSAVYLCASSSVWEQFFGPGTRLTVL.

This clone appeared once. The CDR3 bases are TGCGCCAGCAGCCAGCTCTCCGGGACTAGGTCAGATACGCAGTATTTT. Protein product: CASSQLSGTRSDTQYF. This chain connects TRBV4-3 to TRBJ2-3; TRBD2 matches at 8 bases. Germline-derived CDR1 and CDR2 are LGHNA and YSLEER. V trimming: 3 bases; J trimming: 4 bases; junction bases outside the gene matches: 9. This CDR3 contains 16 residues.

The chain has TRBV5-1 and TRBJ1-1; a possible D gene is TRBD1 (5 bases). Trimming took off 3 bases at V and 0 bases at J, with 12 bases between the two ends. This CDR3 region has 15 residues. Germline CDR1 is SGHRS and CDR2 is YFSETQ. CDR3 region: CASSWGGIMNTEAFF. For the CDR3, the DNA is TGCGCCAGCAGCTGGGGCGGAATCATGAACACTGAAGCTTTCTTT.

The sample holds one count of this clone. The V gene is TRBV5-6, the J gene TRBJ1-1; D not certain. Trimming removed 0 bases at V and 4 bases at J, with 10 bases between. Germline V gives CDR1 SGHDT, CDR2 YYEEEE. This CDR3 is 14 amino acids long. Here the CDR3 reads CASSLGLGSTEAFF. In DNA, the CDR3 is TGTGCCAGCAGCTTGGGTTTAGGGAGCACTGAAGCTTTCTTT. The entire variable domain, with the rest obtained from reference TRBV5-6 and TRBJ1-1, is as follows: DAGVTQSPTHLIKTRGQQVTLRCSPKSGHDTVSWYQQALGQGPQFIFQYYEEEERQRGNFPDRFSGHQFPNYSSELNVNALLLGDSALYLCASSLGLGSTEAFFGQGTRLTVV.

This clone was seen just once. V and J are TRBV11-1 and TRBJ2-7; D possibly corresponds to TRBD2 (5 bases). The CDR3 consists of 13 residues. The germline V gene encodes CDR1 SGHAT and CDR2 FQDESV (reference sequence). V was clipped by 4 bases and J by 1 base, with 8 bases between them. The DNA of the CDR3 is TGTGCCAGCAGCTACGGACTTTCCTACGAGCAGTACTTC. It translates to CASSYGLSYEQYF.

The chain joins TRBV7-9 to TRBJ1-6; D is uncertain. The V gene's germline CDR1 is SEHNR and CDR2 FQNEAQ (reference sequence). Trimming left V 1 base short and J 0 bases short, with 10 bases between. The CDR3 is made up of 17 amino acids. The DNA of the CDR3 is TGTGCCAGCAGCTTAGGGCCCATAAGCTCCTATAATTCACCCCTCCACTTT. As protein: CASSLGPISSYNSPLHF.

Here the CDR3 reads CASSEQILTTADQPQHF. As DNA, the CDR3 is TGTGCCAGCAGTGAACAAATCTTGACGACAGCCGATCAGCCCCAGCATTTT. The J gene is TRBJ1-5, the V gene TRBV6-1; the D gene is possibly TRBD1 (5 bases). The CDR3 spans 17 residues. Germline V gene sequence: CDR1 MNHNS, CDR2 SASEGT. Trimming pared 2 bases from V and 5 bases from J, leaving 19 bases between.